This T cell receptor (beta chain) was captured in a study of patients and donors after allogeneic stem cell transplantation. This clonotype was observed a handful of times. The CDR3 consists of 16 residues. Germline CDR1 DFQATT, CDR2 SNEGSKA (reference sequence). The germline V and J ends were trimmed by 2 bases and 0 bases, with 14 bases remaining between them. TCRdb fed the RT-PCR reads into MiXCR, producing one record per CDR3 protein. The sample lists around 70,000 distinct CDR3 sequences, around 27% seen once, with approximately 25% in the top ten. The receptor comes from a human donor who was either an allogeneic HSCT recipient or a stem cell or donor lymphocyte infusion donor (not recorded which). It is not recorded whose cells these are; they may come from a transplant donor. This chain links TRBV20-1 with TRBJ1-3, with unresolved D. Sequenced: blood, either unsorted or a sorted T cell fraction (not recorded which). The CDR3 spells CSARSHSIRSGNTIYF. DNA for the CDR3: TGCAGTGCTAGATCTCACAGTATCCGCTCTGGAAACACCATATATTTT.